In its sample, the clone carrying this T cell receptor (beta chain) was seen a few times. During its preparation, the TCRbeta library received unique molecular identifiers. MiXCR, run by TCRdb on the PCR reads, gives a single entry per CDR3 protein. The data hold some 500,000 distinct CDR3 sequences, with 30% to 35% observed a single time. This sample was taken from a study of T-cell reconstitution after alpha-beta-depleted transplantation in children. Germline CDR1 SQVTM, CDR2 ANQGSEA. This CDR3 region has 15 residues. Germline trimming cut 2 bases from V and 1 base from J; bases unmatched to any gene: 6.

This specimen was PBMCs from the stem cell graft donor, taken from the stem cell graft. The TCR comes from a human donor who donated a stem cell graft to a child with aplastic anemia. The rearrangement joins TRBV29-1 to TRBJ2-5, with 8 positions matching TRBD2. Written as DNA, the CDR3 is TGCAGCGTTGAAAAAGCTAGCGGGCTCCAAGAGACCCAGTACTTC. Translating it yields CSVEKASGLQETQYF.